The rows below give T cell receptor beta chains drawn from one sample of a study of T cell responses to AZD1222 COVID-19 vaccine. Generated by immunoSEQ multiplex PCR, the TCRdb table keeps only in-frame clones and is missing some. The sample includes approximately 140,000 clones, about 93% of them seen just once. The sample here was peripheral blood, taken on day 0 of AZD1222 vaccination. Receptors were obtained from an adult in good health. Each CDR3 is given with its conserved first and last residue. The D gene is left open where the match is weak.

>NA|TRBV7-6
CASSIGADTDTQYF
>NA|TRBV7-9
CASSLEDRSYEQYF
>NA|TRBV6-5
CASSYSRVEREQFF
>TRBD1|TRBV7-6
CASSLGTGGVYGYTF
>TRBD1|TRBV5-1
CASSYGTALETQYF
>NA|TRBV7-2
CASSFGGNQPQHF
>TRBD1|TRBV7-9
CASSQGDYEQYF
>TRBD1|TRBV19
CASSHGTGGVYGYTF
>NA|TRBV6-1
CASSEDPHMGEQFF
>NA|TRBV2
CASKGTRDDGYTF
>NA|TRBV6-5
CASTPGRPPYEQYF
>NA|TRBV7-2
CASSLGRAYEQYF
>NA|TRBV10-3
CAISPGGAVDGYTF
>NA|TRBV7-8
CASSLLYDSPLHF
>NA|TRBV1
CTSSQMRQGGETQYF
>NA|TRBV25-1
CASSAGNEQFF
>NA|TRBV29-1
CSALLAPSYNEQFF
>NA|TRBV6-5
CASRAFTAENTEAFF
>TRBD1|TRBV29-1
CSVLLGTGSIGELFF
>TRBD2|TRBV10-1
CASSTGTRFSYEQYF
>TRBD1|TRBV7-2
CASSLQTGKETQYF
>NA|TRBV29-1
CSVEGRGIGGERYGYTF
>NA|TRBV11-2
CASSLAAESHQPQHF
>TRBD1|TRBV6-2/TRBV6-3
CASSSPKGTGIYGYTF
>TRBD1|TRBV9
CASSRTGSSYEQYF
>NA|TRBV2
CASRQTRGEETQYF
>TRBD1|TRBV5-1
CASSRGQEGYNEQFF